The entry below describes one T cell receptor (beta chain). This entry is derived from a study of T cell changes during pregnancy in multiple sclerosis. The repertoire was sequenced with immunoSEQ multiplex PCR; TCRdb's copy has only in-frame clones and lacks some. The sample records about 100,000 clones, approximately 92% being singletons. V was pared by 5 bases and J by 7 bases, with 24 bases between. The CDR3 is 16 amino acids. Germline CDR1 reads PRHDT; CDR2 reads FYEKMQ (reference sequence). This sequence originates from a female donor with multiple sclerosis, enrolled in a pregnancy study. The specimen comprised peripheral blood, sampled after pregnancy. The chain joins TRBV13 to TRBJ2-7, with a weak D call TRBD1 (6 bases). The DNA for the CDR3 is TGTGCCAGCAGCAGATACGGACAGCGAACAATAACAGAGCAGTACTTC. Protein sequence: CASSRYGQRTITEQYF.